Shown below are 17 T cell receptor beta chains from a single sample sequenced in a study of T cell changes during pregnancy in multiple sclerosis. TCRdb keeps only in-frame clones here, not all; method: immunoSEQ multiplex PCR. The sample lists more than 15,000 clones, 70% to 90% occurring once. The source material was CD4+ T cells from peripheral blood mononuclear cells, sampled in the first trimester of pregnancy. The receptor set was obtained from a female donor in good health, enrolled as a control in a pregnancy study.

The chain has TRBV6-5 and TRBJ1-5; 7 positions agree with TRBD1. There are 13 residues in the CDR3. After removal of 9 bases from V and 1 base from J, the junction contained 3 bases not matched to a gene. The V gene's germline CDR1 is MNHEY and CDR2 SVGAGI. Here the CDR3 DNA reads TGTGCCAGTACGACAGGGAGCAATCAGCCCCAGCATTTT. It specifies CASTTGSNQPQHF.

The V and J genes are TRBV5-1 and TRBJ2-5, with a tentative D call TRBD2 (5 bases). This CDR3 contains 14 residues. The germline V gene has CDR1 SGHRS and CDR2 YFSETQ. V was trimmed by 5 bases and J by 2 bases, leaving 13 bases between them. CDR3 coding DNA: TGCGCCAGCAGAGGAGGCGGAAAACAAGAGACCCAGTACTTC. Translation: CASRGGGKQETQYF.

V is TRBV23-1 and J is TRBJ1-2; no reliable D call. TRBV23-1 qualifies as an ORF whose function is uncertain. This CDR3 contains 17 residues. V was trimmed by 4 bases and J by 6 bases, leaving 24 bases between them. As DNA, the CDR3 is TGCGCCAGCAGTCCCACGCCAAGGTCTCCCGGGCGGGATGGCTACACCTTC. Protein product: CASSPTPRSPGRDGYTF.

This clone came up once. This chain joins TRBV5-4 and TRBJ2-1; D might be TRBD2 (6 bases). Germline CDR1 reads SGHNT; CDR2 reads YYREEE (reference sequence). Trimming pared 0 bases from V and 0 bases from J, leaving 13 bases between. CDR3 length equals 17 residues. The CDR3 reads CASSLGSKGGSYNEQFF. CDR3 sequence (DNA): TGTGCCAGCAGCTTGGGGTCCAAGGGAGGCTCCTACAATGAGCAGTTCTTC.

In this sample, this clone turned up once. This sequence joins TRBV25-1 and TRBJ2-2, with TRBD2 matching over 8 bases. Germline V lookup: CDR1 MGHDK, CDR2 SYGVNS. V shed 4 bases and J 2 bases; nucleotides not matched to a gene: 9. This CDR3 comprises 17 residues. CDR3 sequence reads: CASSAQPGGPNTGELFF. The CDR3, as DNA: TGTGCCAGCAGTGCGCAACCGGGAGGGCCCAACACCGGGGAGCTGTTTTTT.

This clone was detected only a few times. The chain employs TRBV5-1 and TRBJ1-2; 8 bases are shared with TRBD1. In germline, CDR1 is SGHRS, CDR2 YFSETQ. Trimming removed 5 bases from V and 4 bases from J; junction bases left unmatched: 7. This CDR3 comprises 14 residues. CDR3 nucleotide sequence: TGCGCCAGCAGGGCCGGGACAGGAGGCTATGGCTACACCTTC. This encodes CASRAGTGGYGYTF.

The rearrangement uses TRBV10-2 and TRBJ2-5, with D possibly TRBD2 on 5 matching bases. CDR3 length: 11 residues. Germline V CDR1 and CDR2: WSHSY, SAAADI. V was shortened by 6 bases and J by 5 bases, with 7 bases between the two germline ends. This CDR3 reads CASRASETQYF. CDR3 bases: TGCGCCAGCAGGGCTAGCGAGACCCAGTACTTC.

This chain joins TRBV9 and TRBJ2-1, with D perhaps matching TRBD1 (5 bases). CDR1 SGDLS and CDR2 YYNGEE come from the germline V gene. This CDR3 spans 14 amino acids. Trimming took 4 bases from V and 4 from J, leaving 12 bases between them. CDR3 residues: CASSLSGQYNEQFF. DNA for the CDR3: TGTGCCAGCAGCCTGTCAGGACAATACAATGAGCAGTTCTTC.

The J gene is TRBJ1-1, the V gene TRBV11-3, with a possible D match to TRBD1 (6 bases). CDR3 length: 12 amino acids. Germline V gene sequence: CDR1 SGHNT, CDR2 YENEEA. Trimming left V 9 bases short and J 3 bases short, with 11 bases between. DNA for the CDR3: TGTGCCAGTCAACAGGGTTACACTGAAGCTTTCTTT. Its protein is CASQQGYTEAFF.

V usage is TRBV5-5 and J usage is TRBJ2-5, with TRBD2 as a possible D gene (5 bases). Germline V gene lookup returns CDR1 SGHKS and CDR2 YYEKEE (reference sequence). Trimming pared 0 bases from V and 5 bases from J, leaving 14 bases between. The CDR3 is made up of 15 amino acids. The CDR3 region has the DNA TGTGCCAGCAGCTTGGACAGCTTACCGGGGGAGACCCAGTACTTC. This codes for CASSLDSLPGETQYF.

This CDR3 is CASSEKYRGGDGYTF. The DNA for the CDR3 is TGTGCCAGCAGTGAAAAATACAGGGGTGGGGATGGCTACACCTTC. This rearrangement joins TRBV28 to TRBJ1-2; 7 bases agree with TRBD1. CDR3 size: 15 residues. CDR1 and CDR2 from the germline V gene are MDHEN and SYDVKM. The V gene end was trimmed by 5 bases and the J gene end by 6 bases; junction bases not matched to a gene: 12.

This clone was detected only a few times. The CDR3 DNA follows: TGCAGCGTTGACCCCGGGGGGGCCATTAATGAGCAGTTCTTC. Translated: CSVDPGGAINEQFF. The chain employs TRBV29-1 and TRBJ2-1; the match to TRBD2 covers 8 bases. Germline-derived CDR1 and CDR2 are SQVTM and ANQGSEA. V lost 3 bases, J lost 7 bases, and 8 bases stayed unmatched. CDR3 length: 14 residues.

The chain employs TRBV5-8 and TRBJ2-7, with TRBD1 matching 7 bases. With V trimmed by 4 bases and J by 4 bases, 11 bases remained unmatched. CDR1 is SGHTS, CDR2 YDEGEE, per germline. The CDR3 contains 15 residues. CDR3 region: CASSQGQPWNYEQYF. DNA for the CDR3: TGTGCCAGCAGCCAGGGACAGCCATGGAATTACGAGCAGTACTTC.

Here the CDR3 DNA reads TGTGCCAGCAGCTTAGTAGTGACAGGGCTACGTGAGCAGTACTTC. It yields the protein CASSLVVTGLREQYF. This chain connects TRBV11-2 to TRBJ2-7; TRBD1 matches 7 bases. This CDR3 is built from 15 residues. V shed 1 base and J 7 bases; nucleotides not matched to a gene: 10. Germline CDR1 is SGHAT and CDR2 is FQNNGV.

CDR3 in DNA: TGTGCCAGCAGCCGGGACAGGGAGACTGAAGCTTTCTTT. It specifies CASSRDRETEAFF. The gene calls are TRBV7-6 and TRBJ1-1, with 9 bases that match TRBD1. The germline V gene encodes CDR1 SGHVS and CDR2 FNYEAQ. J lost 5 bases, V lost 5 bases, and 3 bases had no gene match. This CDR3 region has 13 residues.

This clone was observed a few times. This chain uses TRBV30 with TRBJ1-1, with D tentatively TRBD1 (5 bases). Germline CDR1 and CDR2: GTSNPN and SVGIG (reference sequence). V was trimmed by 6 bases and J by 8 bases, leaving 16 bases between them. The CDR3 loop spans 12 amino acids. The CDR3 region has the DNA TGTGCCTGTACCAGGGTTTTAGCCGAAGCTTTCTTT. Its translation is CACTRVLAEAFF.

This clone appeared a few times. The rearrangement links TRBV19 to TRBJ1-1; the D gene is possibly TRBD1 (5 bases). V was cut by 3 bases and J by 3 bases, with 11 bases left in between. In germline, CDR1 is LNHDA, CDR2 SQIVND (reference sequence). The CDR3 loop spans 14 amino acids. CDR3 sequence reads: CASSMPGGDTEAFF. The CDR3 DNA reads TGTGCCAGTAGTATGCCGGGAGGGGACACTGAAGCTTTCTTT.